This TCR beta chain was identified during a study of shared clonotypes between healthy human individuals. Study-level background: Donors were a couple of women and a few men aged 18 to 49.

Produced via immunoSEQ multiplex PCR; TCRdb's table is partial and in-frame only. The sample shows 1,500,000 or so clones, approximately 98.5% of them seen only once. The ends were cut back, 3 bases at V and 9 bases at J, with 11 bases in the middle. The CDR3 is made up of 13 amino acids. Germline V CDR1 and CDR2: SGHVS, FNYEAQ. This chain connects TRBV7-6 to TRBJ2-2; D ambiguous. Sequenced input: naive CD4+ T cells sorted from blood. Subset: CD45RA+ positively selected. The sequence came from a man under 40 in good health. The CDR3 reads CASSLGLGWELFF. In DNA, the CDR3 is TGTGCCAGCAGCTTGGGATTGGGGTGGGAGCTGTTTTTT.